Following are 16 T cell receptor beta chains from one sample sequenced in a study of blood T cell repertoires in COVID-19. TCRdb keeps only in-frame clones here, not all; method: immunoSEQ multiplex PCR. The sample consists of roughly 250,000 clones, 70% to 90% of them appearing once. The material sequenced was PBMCs or T cells enriched from blood (not recorded which). The source is a woman aged 25 to 39 who had recovered from COVID-19.

This clone has a handful of counts. The chain is built from TRBV5-1 and TRBJ1-2; TRBD1 matches 7 bases. The CDR3 runs to 16 residues. V lost 0 bases to trimming and J lost 0 bases; unmatched junction nucleotides: 5. The germline CDR1 and CDR2 sequences are SGHRS and YFSETQ. This CDR3 is CASSLEGTVTNYGYTF. In nucleotides, the CDR3 is TGCGCCAGCAGCTTGGAAGGGACAGTAACTAACTATGGCTACACCTTC.

The chain carries TRBV7-9 and TRBJ1-1; 7 nucleotides agree with TRBD1. Germline V lookup: CDR1 SEHNR, CDR2 FQNEAQ (reference sequence). The length of the CDR3 is 14 residues. The trim removed 5 bases at V and 3 bases at J, leaving 6 bases unmatched. CDR3 residues: CASSTRGTDTEAFF. The DNA for the CDR3 is TGTGCCAGCAGCACCAGGGGGACGGACACTGAAGCTTTCTTT.

This clone was seen just once. The chain links TRBV27 to TRBJ2-7; 8 bases line up with TRBD1. The length of the CDR3 is 16 residues. V shed 6 bases and J 6 bases; nucleotides not matched to a gene: 16. In germline, CDR1 is MNHEY, CDR2 SMNVEV (reference sequence). The CDR3 region is CASSPLPGRQGCEQYF. The CDR3 region has the DNA TGTGCCAGCAGCCCGCTCCCGGGACGACAGGGGTGCGAGCAGTACTTC.

This clone was picked up a small number of times. The genes are TRBV11-2 and TRBJ1-1, with 9 bases identical to TRBD1. The CDR3 runs to 17 residues. J was trimmed by 5 bases and V by 4 bases; bases with no gene match: 14. CDR1 SGHAT and CDR2 FQNNGV come from the germline V gene. CDR3 sequence (DNA): TGTGCCAGCAGCTCGTCCCAGGGGACAGGGTGGGGAACTGAAGCTTTCTTT. It specifies CASSSSQGTGWGTEAFF. Complete variable domain (other parts from reference TRBV11-2 and TRBJ1-1): EAGVAQSPRYKIIEKRQSVAFWCNPISGHATLYWYQQILGQGPKLLIQFQNNGVVDDSQLPKDRFSAERLKGVDSTLKIQPAKLEDSAVYLCASSSSQGTGWGTEAFFGQGTRLTVV.

The chain links TRBV9 to TRBJ1-3; 7 nucleotides match TRBD1. CDR1 is SGDLS and CDR2 is YYNGEE in the germline V gene. The CDR3 contains 14 residues. The ends lost 10 bases at V and 5 bases at J; junction bases unmatched: 12. The CDR3 sequence: CARGQAPARNTIYF. CDR3 in DNA: TGTGCCCGAGGACAGGCCCCGGCCAGAAACACCATATATTTT. The full variable domain, completed using reference TRBV9 and TRBJ1-3, is DSGVTQTPKHLITATGQRVTLRCSPRSGDLSVYWYQQSLDQGLQFLIQYYNGEERAKGNILERFSAQQFPDLHSELNLSSLELGDSALYFCARGQAPARNTIYFGEGSWLTVV.

Turning to this clone: The DNA is omitted, as the CDR3 cannot be located on it reliably, and the CDR3 follows TCRdb's listing. This chain uses TRBV5-6 with TRBJ2-2; the table names TRBD2, a call not compared with the DNA. Germline-derived CDR1 and CDR2 are SGHDT and YYEEEE. The CDR3 has 16 amino acids, counting both end residues. The CDR3: CASSLFFGGNTGELFF.

The chain couples TRBV6-4 to TRBJ2-1; 7 nucleotides agree with TRBD1. The CDR3 has 15 residues. The ends lost 4 bases at V and 4 bases at J; junction bases unmatched: 7. CDR1 is MRHNA and CDR2 is SNTAGT in the germline V gene. In DNA, the CDR3 is TGTGCCAGCAGTGTAGAGGGGGCCGGATACAATGAGCAGTTCTTC. It codes for CASSVEGAGYNEQFF.

The J gene is TRBJ1-5, the V gene TRBV28; the D is unclear. The CDR3 length is 11 residues. Germline V CDR1 and CDR2: MDHEN, SYDVKM. Trimming shortened V by 3 bases and J by 7 bases, and 4 bases separated the two germline ends. Here the CDR3 reads CASSFGQPQHF. The CDR3 coding sequence is TGTGCCAGCAGTTTCGGGCAGCCCCAGCATTTT. Full variable domain (missing parts from reference TRBV28 and TRBJ1-5): DVKVTQSSRYLVKRTGEKVFLECVQDMDHENMFWYRQDPGLGLRLIYFSYDVKMKEKGDIPEGYSVSREKKERFSLILESASTNQTSMYLCASSFGQPQHFGDGTRLSIL.

This clone has only one observation. Other DNA sequences in the sample encode the same CDR3. This chain links TRBV24-1 with TRBJ2-5; D is possibly TRBD1 (6 bases). V dropped 4 bases and J dropped 3 bases, with 11 bases sitting between them. CDR1 is KGHDR, CDR2 SFDVKD, per germline. The CDR3 sequence is 14 residues long. The DNA for the CDR3 is TGTGCCACCAGTGACAGGGGAAGGGAAGAGACCCAGTACTTC. Its translation: CATSDRGREETQYF.

The chain employs TRBV12-3 or TRBV12-4 and TRBJ2-1; possibly TRBD1 for D (6 bases). CDR3 length: 12 residues. Trimming cost V 6 bases and J 8 bases, with 11 bases left between them. The CDR3 loop is CASRRTVHEQFF. The CDR3 DNA is TGTGCCAGCAGAAGGACAGTCCATGAGCAGTTCTTC.

This clone was observed many times. V is TRBV30 and J is TRBJ1-1; no clear D. V was cut by 2 bases and J by 1 base, with 8 bases left in between. Germline CDR1 GTSNPN, CDR2 SVGIG (reference sequence). This CDR3 has 13 amino acids. Written as DNA, the CDR3 is TGTGCCTGGAGTCCGGGTTGGAACACTGAAGCTTTCTTT. It specifies CAWSPGWNTEAFF.

The J gene is TRBJ1-1, the V gene TRBV7-2, with D uncertain. Germline loops: CDR1 SGHTA, CDR2 FQGNSA. V dropped 4 bases and J dropped 3 bases, with 12 bases sitting between them. CDR3 size: 14 residues. CDR3 bases: TGTGCCAGCAGCTCCTCACGGGATGACACTGAAGCTTTCTTT. Translating it yields CASSSSRDDTEAFF. Based on the CDR3 plus reference TRBV7-2 and TRBJ1-1, the full variable domain is GAGVSQSPSNKVTEKGKDVELRCDPISGHTALYWYRQSLGQGLEFLIYFQGNSAPDKSGLPSDRFSAERTGGSVSTLTIQRTQQEDSAVYLCASSSSRDDTEAFFGQGTRLTVV.

The J gene is TRBJ1-1, the V gene TRBV5-6; 9 nucleotides agree with TRBD1. J lost 5 bases, V lost 3 bases, and 11 bases had no gene match. CDR1 is SGHDT and CDR2 is YYEEEE in the germline V gene. The CDR3 runs to 16 residues. For the CDR3, the DNA is TGTGCCAGCAGCTCGGTCGGGACAGGGATTTATACTGAAGCTTTCTTT. Translation: CASSSVGTGIYTEAFF. Full variable domain (outside the CDR3, taken from reference TRBV5-6 and TRBJ1-1): DAGVTQSPTHLIKTRGQQVTLRCSPKSGHDTVSWYQQALGQGPQFIFQYYEEEERQRGNFPDRFSGHQFPNYSSELNVNALLLGDSALYLCASSSVGTGIYTEAFFGQGTRLTVV.

V is TRBV6-2 or TRBV6-3 and J is TRBJ1-2; 7 positions agree with TRBD1. This CDR3 comprises 16 residues. Trimming cost V 5 bases and J 5 bases; bases outside gene matches: 14. The germline CDR1 and CDR2 sequences are MNHEY and SVGEGT. CDR3 bases: TGTGCCAGCAGTATCTCCGGGACAGCGAGGAGTTATGGCTACACCTTC. The encoded protein is CASSISGTARSYGYTF.

V gene TRBV9 combines with J gene TRBJ2-1, with 7 positions matching TRBD2. J lost 4 bases, V lost 0 bases, and 4 bases had no gene match. This CDR3 is 15 amino acids long. Germline CDR1 and CDR2: SGDLS and YYNGEE. The DNA of the CDR3 is TGTGCCAGCAGCGTAGACAGCGGGACGTACAATGAGCAGTTCTTC. Its protein is CASSVDSGTYNEQFF.

This clone was picked up one time. The rearrangement joins TRBV25-1 to TRBJ1-2; 10 nucleotides align to TRBD1. Germline loops: CDR1 MGHDK, CDR2 SYGVNS. The CDR3 covers 15 residues. Unmatched junction bases numbered 8, after V lost 3 bases and J lost 7 bases. In nucleotides, the CDR3 is TGTGCCAGCAGTGATTGGGACAGGGGATTGGTTGGCTACACCTTC. As protein: CASSDWDRGLVGYTF.